The clone carrying this T cell receptor beta chain has only a few counts. Its target is unknown. Construction of the TCRbeta library involved unique molecular identifiers. Each CDR3 protein is one row after TCRdb ran MiXCR on the PCR reads. The sample consists of 98,000 or so distinct CDR3 sequences, 20% to 30% of them appearing once. This sample stems from a study of T-cell reconstitution after alpha-beta-depleted transplantation in children. Study outcomes and limitations: Certain patients had high TCRbeta diversity at day 60, and it came from recipient T cells and thymic progenitors that survived.

CDR3 length equals 15 residues. V was pared by 7 bases and J by 2 bases, with 17 bases between. Germline V gene data show CDR1 as SGHVS and CDR2 as FQNEAQ. This receptor was identified in a boy between 2 and 15 years old with acute lymphoblastic leukemia, due to receive a stem cell transplant. This chain connects TRBV7-8 to TRBJ2-5, with D possibly called TRBD1 or TRBD2 (5 bases each). Sequences were derived from PBMCs, sampled before TCRalphabeta/CD19-depleted stem cell transplant. CDR3 loop: CASILGTGPQETQYF. The CDR3 region has the DNA TGTGCCAGCATTTTAGGGACCGGGCCTCAAGAGACCCAGTACTTC.